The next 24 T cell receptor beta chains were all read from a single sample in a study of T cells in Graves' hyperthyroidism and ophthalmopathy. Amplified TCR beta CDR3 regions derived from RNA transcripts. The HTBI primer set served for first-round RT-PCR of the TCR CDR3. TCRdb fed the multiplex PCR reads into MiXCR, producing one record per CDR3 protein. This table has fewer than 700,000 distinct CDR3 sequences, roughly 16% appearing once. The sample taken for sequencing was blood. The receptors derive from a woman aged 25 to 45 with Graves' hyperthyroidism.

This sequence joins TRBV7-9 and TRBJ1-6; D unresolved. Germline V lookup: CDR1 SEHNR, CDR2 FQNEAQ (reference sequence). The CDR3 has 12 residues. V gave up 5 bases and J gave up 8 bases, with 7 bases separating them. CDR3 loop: CASSRSDSPLHF. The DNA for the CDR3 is TGTGCCAGCAGCCGTTCCGATTCACCCCTCCACTTT.

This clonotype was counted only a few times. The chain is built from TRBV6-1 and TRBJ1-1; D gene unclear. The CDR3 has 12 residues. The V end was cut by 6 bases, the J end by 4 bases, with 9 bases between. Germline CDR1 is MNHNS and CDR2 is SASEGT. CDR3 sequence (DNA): TGTGCCAGCAGGGACCCGGGCACTGAAGCTTTCTTT. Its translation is CASRDPGTEAFF.

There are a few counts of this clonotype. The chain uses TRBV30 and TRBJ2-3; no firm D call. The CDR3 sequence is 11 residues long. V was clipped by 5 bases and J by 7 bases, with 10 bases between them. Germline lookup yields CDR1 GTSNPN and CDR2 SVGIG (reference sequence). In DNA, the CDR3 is TGTGCCTGGTTGGACCACAATACGCAGTATTTT. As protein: CAWLDHNTQYF.

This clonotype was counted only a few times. The CDR3 spells CASSSPLGTANTEAFF. The CDR3 DNA reads as TGTGCCAGCAGCTCACCATTGGGGACAGCGAACACTGAAGCTTTCTTT. The rearrangement links TRBV7-8 to TRBJ1-1; TRBD1 aligns across 7 bases. This CDR3 comprises 16 residues. CDR1 is SGHVS, CDR2 FQNEAQ, per germline. The V segment lost 4 bases and the J segment 1 base; nucleotides outside the gene matches: 9.

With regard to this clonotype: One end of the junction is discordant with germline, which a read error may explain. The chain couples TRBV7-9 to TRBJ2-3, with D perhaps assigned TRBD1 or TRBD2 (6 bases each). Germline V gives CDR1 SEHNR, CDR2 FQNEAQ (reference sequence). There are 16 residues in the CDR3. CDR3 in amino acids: CASGYGGGRVTDMQYF. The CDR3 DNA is TGTGCCAGCGGCTACGGAGGGGGTAGGGTCACAGATATGCAGTATTTT.

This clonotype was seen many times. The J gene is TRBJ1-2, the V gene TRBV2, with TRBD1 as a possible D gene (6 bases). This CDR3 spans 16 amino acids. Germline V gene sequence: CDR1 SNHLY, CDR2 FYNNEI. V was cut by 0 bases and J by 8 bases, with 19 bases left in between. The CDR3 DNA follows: TGTGCCAGCAGTGAAGCGCTTCGGGGCAGGGGAGAGGGCTACACCTTC. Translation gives CASSEALRGRGEGYTF.

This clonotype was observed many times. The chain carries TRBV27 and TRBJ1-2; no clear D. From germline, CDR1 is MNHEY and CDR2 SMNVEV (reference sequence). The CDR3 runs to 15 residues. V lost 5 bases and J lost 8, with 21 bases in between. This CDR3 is CASSRQGGDFMGYTF. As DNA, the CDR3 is TGTGCCAGCAGTCGCCAAGGAGGAGACTTTATGGGCTACACCTTC.

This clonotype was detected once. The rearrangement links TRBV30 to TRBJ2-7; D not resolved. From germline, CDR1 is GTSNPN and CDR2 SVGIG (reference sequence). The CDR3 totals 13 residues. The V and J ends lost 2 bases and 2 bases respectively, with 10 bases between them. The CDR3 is CAWSSDDPYEQYF. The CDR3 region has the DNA TGTGCCTGGAGTTCGGACGATCCCTACGAGCAGTACTTC.

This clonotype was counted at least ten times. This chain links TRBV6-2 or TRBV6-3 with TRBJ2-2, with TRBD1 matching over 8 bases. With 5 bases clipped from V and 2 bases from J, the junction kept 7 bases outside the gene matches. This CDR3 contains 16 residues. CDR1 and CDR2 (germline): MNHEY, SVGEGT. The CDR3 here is CASSQLRGRNTGELFF. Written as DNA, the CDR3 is TGTGCCAGCAGTCAACTCAGGGGGCGCAACACCGGGGAGCTGTTTTTT.

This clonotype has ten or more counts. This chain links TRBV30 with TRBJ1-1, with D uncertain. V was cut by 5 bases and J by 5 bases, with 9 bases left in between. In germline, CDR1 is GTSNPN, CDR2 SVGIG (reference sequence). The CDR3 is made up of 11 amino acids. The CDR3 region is CAWGEGTEAFF. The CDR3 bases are TGTGCCTGGGGGGAGGGAACTGAAGCTTTCTTT.

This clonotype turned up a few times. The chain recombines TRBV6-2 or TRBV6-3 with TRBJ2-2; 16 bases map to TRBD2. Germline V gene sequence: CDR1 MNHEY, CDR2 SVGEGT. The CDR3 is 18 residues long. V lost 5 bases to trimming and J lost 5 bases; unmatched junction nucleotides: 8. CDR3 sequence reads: CASSLIPGLAGGTGELFF. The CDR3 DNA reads TGTGCCAGCAGTCTCATACCGGGACTAGCGGGAGGGACCGGGGAGCTGTTTTTT.

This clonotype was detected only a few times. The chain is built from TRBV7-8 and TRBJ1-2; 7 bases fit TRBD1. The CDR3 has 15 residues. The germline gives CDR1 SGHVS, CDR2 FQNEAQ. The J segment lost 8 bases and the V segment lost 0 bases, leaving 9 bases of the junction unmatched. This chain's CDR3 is CASSLARQGTEGYTF. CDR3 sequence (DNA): TGTGCCAGCAGCTTAGCGAGACAGGGAACAGAAGGCTACACCTTC.

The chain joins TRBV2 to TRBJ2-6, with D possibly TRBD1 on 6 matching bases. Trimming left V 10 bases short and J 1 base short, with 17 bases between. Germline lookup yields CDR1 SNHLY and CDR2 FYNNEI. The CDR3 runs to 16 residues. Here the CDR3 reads CAKKTGSDSGANVLTF. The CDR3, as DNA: TGTGCCAAAAAGACAGGTTCAGATTCTGGGGCCAACGTCCTGACTTTC.

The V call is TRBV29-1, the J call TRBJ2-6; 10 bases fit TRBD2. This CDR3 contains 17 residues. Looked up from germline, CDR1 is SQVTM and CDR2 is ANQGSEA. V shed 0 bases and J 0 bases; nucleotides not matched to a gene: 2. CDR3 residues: CSVEETSGPSGANVLTF. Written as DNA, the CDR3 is TGCAGCGTTGAAGAGACTAGCGGGCCCTCTGGGGCCAACGTCCTGACTTTC.

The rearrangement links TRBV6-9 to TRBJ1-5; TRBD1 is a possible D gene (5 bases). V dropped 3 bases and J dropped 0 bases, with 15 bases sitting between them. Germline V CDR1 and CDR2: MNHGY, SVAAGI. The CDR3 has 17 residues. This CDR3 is CASSYRGGGDSNQPQHF. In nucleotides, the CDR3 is TGTGCCAGCAGTTACCGGGGGGGGGGGGATAGCAATCAGCCCCAGCATTTT.

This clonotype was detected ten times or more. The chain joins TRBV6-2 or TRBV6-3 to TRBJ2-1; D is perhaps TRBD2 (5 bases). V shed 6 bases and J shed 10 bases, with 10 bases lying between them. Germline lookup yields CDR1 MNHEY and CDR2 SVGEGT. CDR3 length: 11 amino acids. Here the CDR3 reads CASRTSREQFF. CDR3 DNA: TGTGCCAGCAGAACTAGTCGCGAGCAGTTCTTC.

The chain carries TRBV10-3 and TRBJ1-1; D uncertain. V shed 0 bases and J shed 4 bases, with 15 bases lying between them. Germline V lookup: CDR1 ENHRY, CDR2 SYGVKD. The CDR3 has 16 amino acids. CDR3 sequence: CAISESPLSVSTEAFF. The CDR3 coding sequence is TGTGCCATCAGTGAGTCACCCCTATCAGTAAGCACTGAAGCTTTCTTT.

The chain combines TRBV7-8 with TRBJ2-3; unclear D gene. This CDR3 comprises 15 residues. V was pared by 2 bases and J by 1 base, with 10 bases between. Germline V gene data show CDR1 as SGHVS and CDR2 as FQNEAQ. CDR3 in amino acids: CASSLRWAGTDTQYF. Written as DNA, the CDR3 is TGTGCCAGCAGCTTAAGGTGGGCGGGCACAGATACGCAGTATTTT.

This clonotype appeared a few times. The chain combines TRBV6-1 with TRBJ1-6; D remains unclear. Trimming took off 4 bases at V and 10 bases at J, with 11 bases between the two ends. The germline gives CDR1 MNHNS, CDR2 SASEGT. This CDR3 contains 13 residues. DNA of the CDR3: TGTGCCAGCAGTGGGCAGATCCGGTCACCCCTCCACTTT. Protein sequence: CASSGQIRSPLHF.

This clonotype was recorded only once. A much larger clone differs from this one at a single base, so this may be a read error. CDR3 sequence: CAGRKGIAGGYEQYF. Written as DNA, the CDR3 is TGCGCCGGCAGAAAGGGGATAGCCGGGGGCTACGAGCAGTACTTC. The chain carries TRBV5-1 and TRBJ2-7; D perhaps matches TRBD2 (6 bases). The CDR3 has 15 amino acids. Looked up from germline, CDR1 is SGHRS and CDR2 is YFSETQ.

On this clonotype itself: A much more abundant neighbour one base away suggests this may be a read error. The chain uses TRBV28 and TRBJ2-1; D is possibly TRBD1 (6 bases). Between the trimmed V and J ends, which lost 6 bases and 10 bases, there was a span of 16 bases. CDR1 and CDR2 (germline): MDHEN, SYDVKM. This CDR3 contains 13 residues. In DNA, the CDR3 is TGTGCCAGCAGAACCCAAATAGGGGGAGAGCAGTTCTTC. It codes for CASRTQIGGEQFF.

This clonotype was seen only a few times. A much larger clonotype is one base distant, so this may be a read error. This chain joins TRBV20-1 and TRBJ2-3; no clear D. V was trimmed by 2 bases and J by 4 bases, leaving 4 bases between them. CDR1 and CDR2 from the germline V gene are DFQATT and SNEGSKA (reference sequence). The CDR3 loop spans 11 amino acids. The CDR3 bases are TGCAGTGCTAGACGTCCAGATACGCAGTATTTT. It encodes CSARRPDTQYF.

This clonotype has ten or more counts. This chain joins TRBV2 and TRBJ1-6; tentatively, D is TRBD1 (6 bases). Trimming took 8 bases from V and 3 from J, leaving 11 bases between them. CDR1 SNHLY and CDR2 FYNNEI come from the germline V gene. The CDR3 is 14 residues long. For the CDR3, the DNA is TGTGCCAGCCAACCGGGACACTATAATTCACCCCTCCACTTT. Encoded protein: CASQPGHYNSPLHF.

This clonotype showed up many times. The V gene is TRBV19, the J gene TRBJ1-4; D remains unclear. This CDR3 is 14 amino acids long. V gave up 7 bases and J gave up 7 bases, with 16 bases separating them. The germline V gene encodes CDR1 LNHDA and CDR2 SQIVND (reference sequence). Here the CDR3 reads CASMSTRRAEKLFF. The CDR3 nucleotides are TGTGCCAGTATGTCGACCAGGAGGGCTGAAAAACTGTTTTTT.